The 13 T cell receptor beta chains below all came from one sample that was sequenced in a study of T-cell reconstitution after alpha-beta-depleted transplantation in children. The TCRbeta library was prepared with unique molecular identifiers. TCRdb re-analysed the PCR reads in MiXCR, keeping a single row per CDR3 protein. The sample carries roughly 400,000 distinct CDR3 sequences, roughly 22% recorded once. The sample here was PBMCs from the stem cell graft donor, taken from the stem cell graft. All receptors come from a human donor who donated a stem cell graft to a child with acute myeloid leukemia.

This clonotype was observed a few times. The rearrangement uses TRBV10-3 and TRBJ2-7; 7 nucleotides line up with TRBD2. J was trimmed by 4 bases and V by 0 bases; bases with no gene match: 21. The length of the CDR3 is 20 residues. Germline V gene sequence: CDR1 ENHRY, CDR2 SYGVKD. The CDR3 sequence is CAISESKGTVGGTPRYEQYF. As DNA, the CDR3 is TGTGCCATCAGTGAGTCGAAGGGGACCGTGGGAGGGACTCCAAGGTACGAGCAGTACTTC.

The V call is TRBV25-1, the J call TRBJ2-1; D gene ambiguous. The CDR3 has 10 residues. Between the trimmed V and J ends, which lost 0 bases and 9 bases, there was a span of 0 bases. The germline CDR1 and CDR2 sequences are MGHDK and SYGVNS. The CDR3 region is CASSEYEQFF. CDR3 nucleotide sequence: TGTGCCAGCAGTGAATATGAGCAGTTCTTC. Together with reference TRBV25-1 and TRBJ2-1, the CDR3 gives the full variable domain: EADIYQTPRYLVIGTGKKITLECSQTMGHDKMYWYQQDPGMELHLIHYSYGVNSTEKGDLSSESTVSRIRTEHFPLTLESARPSHTSQYLCASSEYEQFFGPGTRLTVL.

This chain uses TRBV12-3 or TRBV12-4 with TRBJ2-1; the D gene is possibly TRBD2 (6 bases). Between the trimmed V and J ends, which lost 5 bases and 6 bases, there was a span of 11 bases. The CDR3 is 13 residues long. CDR3 sequence: CASSPLGGNEQFF. CDR3 bases: TGTGCCAGCAGTCCCCTGGGGGGCAATGAGCAGTTCTTC.

This clonotype was observed many times. The V call is TRBV20-1, the J call TRBJ2-2, with 7 bases fitting TRBD2. Losses at the gene ends were 3 bases for V and 3 bases for J; bases not matched to a gene: 4. There are 14 residues in the CDR3. Looked up from germline, CDR1 is DFQATT and CDR2 is SNEGSKA (reference sequence). The CDR3 loop is CSARWLADTGELFF. CDR3 DNA: TGCAGTGCTAGGTGGCTAGCGGACACCGGGGAGCTGTTTTTT.

There are a few counts of this clonotype. V and J are TRBV5-6 and TRBJ2-7, with D uncertain. This CDR3 is 12 amino acids long. The germline gives CDR1 SGHDT, CDR2 YYEEEE. V dropped 4 bases and J dropped 0 bases, with 5 bases sitting between them. Here the CDR3 DNA reads TGTGCCAGCAGCCAATTCTCCTACGAGCAGTACTTC. It encodes CASSQFSYEQYF.

This clonotype occurred a few times. This chain connects TRBV4-1 to TRBJ1-1; weak D call: TRBD1 (5 bases). The CDR3 covers 14 residues. The ends were cut back, 3 bases at V and 0 bases at J, with 8 bases in the middle. CDR1 and CDR2 from the germline V gene are MGHRA and YSYEKL. CDR3 DNA: TGCGCCAGCAGCCAGGGACTGTTGAACACTGAAGCTTTCTTT. This gives the protein CASSQGLLNTEAFF.

This clonotype was seen ten or more times. The CDR3 region is CASSLGLNYEQYF. CDR3 nucleotide sequence: TGCGCCAGCAGCTTGGGTTTAAACTACGAGCAGTACTTC. The chain couples TRBV5-1 to TRBJ2-7; D is unresolved. With 0 bases removed from V and 3 bases from J, the gap between germline ends came to 7 bases. Germline loops: CDR1 SGHRS, CDR2 YFSETQ. This CDR3 has 13 residues.

The chain is built from TRBV5-7 and TRBJ2-1; 10 nucleotides agree with TRBD1. TRBV5-7 is designated an ORF whose function remains uncertain. Trimming at V came to 2 bases and at J to 7 bases, leaving 3 bases not matched to a gene. This CDR3 contains 14 residues. The CDR3, as DNA: TGTGCCAGCAGCTTTGGGGGACAGGGGAATGAGCAGTTCTTC. It specifies CASSFGGQGNEQFF.

The sample holds many counts of this clonotype. The V and J genes are TRBV7-8 and TRBJ2-3; no firm D call. V was cut by 2 bases and J by 2 bases, with 5 bases left in between. This CDR3 spans 13 amino acids. Germline V CDR1 and CDR2: SGHVS, FQNEAQ. CDR3 sequence reads: CASSLSHTDTQYF. The CDR3 DNA is TGTGCCAGCAGCTTAAGTCACACAGATACGCAGTATTTT.

The chain is built from TRBV7-3 and TRBJ2-3, with TRBD2 matching over 8 bases. The CDR3 is 15 residues long. The V gene's germline CDR1 is SGHTA and CDR2 FQGTGA. The trim removed 5 bases at V and 2 bases at J, leaving 6 bases unmatched. CDR3 coding DNA: TGTGCCAGCAGCCCCGTAGCGGGATACACAGATACGCAGTATTTT. Protein sequence: CASSPVAGYTDTQYF.

The chain is built from TRBV24-1 and TRBJ2-1; 8 positions agree with TRBD1. Losses at the gene ends were 6 bases for V and 2 bases for J; bases not matched to a gene: 8. From germline, CDR1 is KGHDR and CDR2 SFDVKD. This CDR3 spans 16 amino acids. CDR3 in amino acids: CATSKSGTGPYNEQFF. CDR3 in DNA: TGTGCCACCAGTAAATCCGGGACAGGACCCTACAATGAGCAGTTCTTC.

This clonotype has a count of ten or more. This chain connects TRBV12-3 or TRBV12-4 to TRBJ2-7; 8 nucleotides match TRBD1. Losses at the gene ends were 3 bases for V and 2 bases for J; bases not matched to a gene: 12. There are 17 residues in the CDR3. CDR3 loop: CASSFVLERQGTYEQYF. The DNA of the CDR3 is TGTGCCAGCAGTTTCGTTTTAGAGCGACAGGGGACCTACGAGCAGTACTTC.

This chain links TRBV7-2 with TRBJ2-1; TRBD2 is a possible D gene (5 bases). Trimming took off 5 bases at V and 3 bases at J, with 14 bases between the two ends. The germline V gene encodes CDR1 SGHTA and CDR2 FQGNSA. The CDR3 loop spans 15 amino acids. The CDR3 DNA follows: TGTGCCAGCAGCCCCTCGGACTCCCTCTACAATGAGCAGTTCTTC. It yields the protein CASSPSDSLYNEQFF.